This T cell receptor (beta chain) was identified in a study of beta chain features in type 1 diabetes. As regards this clone: The antigen is undetermined.

The CDR3 extends over 13 amino acids. Germline values: CDR1 SGHRS, CDR2 YFSETQ. The V end was cut by 2 bases, the J end by 8 bases, with 11 bases between. Based on CD45RO/CCR7/CD25/CD127/CD95/CD27, CD4+ regulatory, stem cell-like memory, naive and central memory cells were sorted. Overall study results and limits: Significant though moderate, a shortening of TCRB CDR3s appeared in all four CD4+ subsets of Type 1 diabetes patients.

The study reverse transcribed the entire isolated RNA, so it sequenced expressed TCRB transcripts. This table comes from immunoSEQ multiplex PCR, and its TCRdb copy is limited to in-frame clones, with some not included. This table holds hundreds of thousands of clones, around 28% found once. Sequenced input: naive CD4+ T cells from blood. The J gene is TRBJ2-1, the V gene TRBV5-1; no clear D. The TCR originated in a man aged 18 to 35 in good health. The CDR3 region is CASSFSSSDEQFF. The DNA for the CDR3 is TGCGCCAGCAGCTTTTCCAGTAGTGATGAGCAGTTCTTC.